This T cell receptor (beta chain) was documented in a study of cytomegalovirus exposure and HLA in healthy donors. The overall study: Early released data had about 80 million unique TCRs, all coming from HLA-typed donors.

Study-wide results and caveats: The later analysis indicated that the majority of CMV-associated TCR beta chains appeared HLA-restricted. The investigators catalogued 164 TCR beta chains as cytomegalovirus-associated.

CDR3 length: 15 amino acids. V lost 3 bases and J lost 7; bases outside the gene matches: 6. Per the germline V gene, CDR1 is SGHTA and CDR2 is FQGTGA. About this clone: Its target is not known.

Vbeta (60) and Jbeta (13) primers were used in the PCR. Per the original methods: There were around 80 million unique TCR beta chains by a later count, and around 10 million of them were shared. Data came from immunoSEQ multiplex PCR; TCRdb stores just in-frame clones and leaves some out. V, J and clone size are taken as reported in that table, and D and trimming were inferred from the DNA itself. The listing records 130,000 or so clones. The rearrangement links TRBV7-3 to TRBJ2-1, with TRBD2 identical over 10 bases. Material: PBMCs. The clonotype comes from a woman aged 18 to 35 in good health and CMV-seronegative. CDR3 protein: CASSFDSLAGNEQFF. CDR3 DNA: TGTGCCAGCAGCTTCGATTCACTAGCGGGAAATGAGCAGTTCTTC.